The 20 T cell receptor beta chains below were found in one sample sequenced in a study of monozygotic twins with inflammatory bowel disease. After re-calling the 5' RACE reads, TCRdb lists one entry per CDR3 protein, DNA absent. Recorded for this sample: around 380,000 distinct CDR3 sequences. Sequenced: blood. The receptors derive from a human donor with ulcerative colitis or Crohn's disease, or a healthy co-twin of an affected twin (not recorded which).

J is TRBJ2-5 and V is TRBV7-2; checking the TCRdb D call of TRBD2 is not possible without DNA. CDR3 length: 16 amino acids. Germline V gene data show CDR1 as SGHTA and CDR2 as FQGNSA. The CDR3 region is CASSVGTSGGRETQYF.

The chain employs TRBV9 and TRBJ2-3; TCRdb proposes TRBD2, but this gene call is untestable without DNA. The CDR3 has 17 amino acids. CDR1 and CDR2 from the germline V gene are SGDLS and YYNGEE. This CDR3 reads CASSVEAGGSSADTQYF.

The chain couples TRBV5-6 to TRBJ1-2; lacking DNA, the TRBD1 call made by TCRdb goes unchecked. The CDR3 consists of 14 residues. The germline V gene encodes CDR1 SGHDT and CDR2 YYEEEE. The CDR3 spells CASSPGQRDYGYTF.

The CDR3 is CASSLLDISGAEAFF. The chain combines TRBV5-4 with TRBJ1-1; the TCRdb D gene call, TRBD1, has no DNA to confirm it. Germline values: CDR1 SGHNT, CDR2 YYREEE (reference sequence). The CDR3 totals 15 residues.

The chain has TRBV27 and TRBJ2-7; TCRdb names TRBD1, which stays unverified in the absence of DNA. The CDR3 contains 13 residues. In germline, CDR1 is MNHEY, CDR2 SMNVEV (reference sequence). This CDR3 is CASRKDRIYEQYF.

V is TRBV7-2 and J is TRBJ2-7; the TCRdb call, TRBD2, lacks DNA for checking. CDR3 length equals 15 residues. Germline CDR1 reads SGHTA; CDR2 reads FQGNSA. The CDR3 protein is CASSSSHGGSNEQYF.

The chain links TRBV5-1 to TRBJ2-5. The CDR3 is 15 residues long. Germline V gene data show CDR1 as SGHRS and CDR2 as YFSETQ. CDR3: CASSLVNRVAETQYF.

V usage is TRBV15 and J usage is TRBJ1-2. There are 13 residues in the CDR3. Germline CDR1 LNHNV, CDR2 YYDKDF (reference sequence). CDR3 residues: CATSREFNYGYTF.

The chain carries TRBV9 and TRBJ2-5; the TCRdb D gene call, TRBD1, has no DNA to confirm it. Germline assignment: CDR1 SGDLS and CDR2 YYNGEE. The CDR3 contains 15 residues. The CDR3 protein is CASSGGGFGEETQYF. Combining the CDR3 with reference TRBV9 and TRBJ2-5 gives the whole variable domain DSGVTQTPKHLITATGQRVTLRCSPRSGDLSVYWYQQSLDQGLQFLIQYYNGEERAKGNILERFSAQQFPDLHSELNLSSLELGDSALYFCASSGGGFGEETQYFGPGTRLLVL.

The V and J genes are TRBV11-1 and TRBJ2-6; TCRdb picks TRBD1, but there is no DNA to check that call. Germline-derived CDR1 and CDR2 are SGHAT and FQDESV (reference sequence). CDR3 length: 18 amino acids. The CDR3 region is CASSLGLGGHSGANVLTF.

The CDR3 sequence is CATSRDLSLHEQYF. The rearrangement links TRBV15 to TRBJ2-7. This CDR3 region has 14 residues. Germline assignment: CDR1 LNHNV and CDR2 YYDKDF (reference sequence).

CDR3 loop: CASSQDMEGEAFF. The chain employs TRBV4-1 and TRBJ1-1. The CDR3 is made up of 13 amino acids. Germline CDR1 reads MGHRA; CDR2 reads YSYEKL.

This chain connects TRBV6-1 to TRBJ2-1. This CDR3 spans 14 amino acids. Germline CDR1 MNHNS, CDR2 SASEGT. The CDR3 here is CASRSGSKRNEQFF.

This sequence joins TRBV5-1 and TRBJ2-3; TCRdb's D call, TRBD2, is unchecked because there is no DNA. The germline CDR1 and CDR2 sequences are SGHRS and YFSETQ. The CDR3 totals 17 residues. CDR3 sequence reads: CASSSGLAGRSTDTQYF.

The J gene is TRBJ2-2, the V gene TRBV5-6. The CDR3 runs 11 residues. Germline V CDR1 and CDR2: SGHDT, YYEEEE. CDR3 region: CASRPTGELFF. Variable domain in full (rest from reference TRBV5-6 and TRBJ2-2): DAGVTQSPTHLIKTRGQQVTLRCSPKSGHDTVSWYQQALGQGPQFIFQYYEEEERQRGNFPDRFSGHQFPNYSSELNVNALLLGDSALYLCASRPTGELFFGEGSRLTVL.

The chain joins TRBV5-1 to TRBJ1-1; TCRdb outputs TRBD1, but without DNA this stays unchecked. CDR3 size: 15 residues. Germline V CDR1 and CDR2: SGHRS, YFSETQ. The CDR3 reads CASSLRPGQGAEAFF.

The chain links TRBV27 to TRBJ2-3. Germline assignment: CDR1 MNHEY and CDR2 SMNVEV (reference sequence). CDR3 length equals 12 residues. CDR3 sequence: CASSTSLDTQYF.

This chain uses TRBV9 with TRBJ2-2; the D call of TRBD2 rests on TCRdb alone, since no DNA is present to check it. Germline CDR1 and CDR2: SGDLS and YYNGEE. The length of the CDR3 is 13 residues. The CDR3 reads CASSTSNTGELFF.

This chain connects TRBV6-5 to TRBJ2-2. The CDR3 sequence is 14 residues long. Looked up from germline, CDR1 is MNHEY and CDR2 is SVGAGI. The CDR3 protein is CASSYSRGTGELFF.

The V and J genes are TRBV19 and TRBJ1-1; TCRdb calls TRBD1, which cannot be checked without DNA. The V gene's germline CDR1 is LNHDA and CDR2 SQIVND (reference sequence). CDR3 length equals 17 residues. CDR3: CASSIPRDRVYNTEAFF.